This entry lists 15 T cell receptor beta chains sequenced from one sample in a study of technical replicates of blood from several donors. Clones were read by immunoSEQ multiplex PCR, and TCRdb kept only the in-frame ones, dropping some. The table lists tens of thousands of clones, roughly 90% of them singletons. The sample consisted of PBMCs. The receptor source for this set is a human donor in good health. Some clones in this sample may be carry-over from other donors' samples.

CDR3 residues: CASSPRGSGTSGSRETQYF. CDR3 nucleotide sequence: TGTGCCAGCAGCCCTAGGGGGTCCGGGACTAGCGGGAGTCGGGAGACCCAGTACTTC. The chain uses TRBV7-6 and TRBJ2-5, with 14 bases aligning to TRBD2. V shed 5 bases and J 5 bases; nucleotides not matched to a gene: 16. The CDR3 loop spans 19 amino acids. Per germline, CDR1 SGHVS and CDR2 FNYEAQ.

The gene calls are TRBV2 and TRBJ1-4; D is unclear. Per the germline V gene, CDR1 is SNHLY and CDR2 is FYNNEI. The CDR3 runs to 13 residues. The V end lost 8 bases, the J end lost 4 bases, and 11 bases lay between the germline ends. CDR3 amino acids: CASAAVFNEKLFF. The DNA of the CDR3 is TGTGCCAGCGCGGCGGTTTTTAATGAAAAACTGTTTTTT.

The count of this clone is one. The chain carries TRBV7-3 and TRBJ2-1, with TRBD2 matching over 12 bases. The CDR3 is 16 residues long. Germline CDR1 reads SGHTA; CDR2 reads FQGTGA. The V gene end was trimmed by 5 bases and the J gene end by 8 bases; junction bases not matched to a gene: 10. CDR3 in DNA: TGTGCCAGCAGCGCCGGACTAGCGGGACGGGTTGATGAGCAGTTCTTC. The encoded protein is CASSAGLAGRVDEQFF.

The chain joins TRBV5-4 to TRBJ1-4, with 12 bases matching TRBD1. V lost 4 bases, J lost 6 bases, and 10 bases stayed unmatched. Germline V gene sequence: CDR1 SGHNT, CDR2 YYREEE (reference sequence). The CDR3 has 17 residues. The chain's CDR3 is CASSRTGTGGNYEKLFF. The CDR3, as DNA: TGTGCCAGCAGCCGTACCGGGACAGGGGGCAACTATGAAAAACTGTTTTTT.

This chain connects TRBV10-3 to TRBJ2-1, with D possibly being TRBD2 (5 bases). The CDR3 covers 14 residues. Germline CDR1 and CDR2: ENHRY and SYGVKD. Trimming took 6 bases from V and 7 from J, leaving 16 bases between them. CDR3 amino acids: CAIRGDGLLNEQFF. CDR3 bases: TGTGCCATCAGAGGTGATGGACTCCTTAATGAGCAGTTCTTC.

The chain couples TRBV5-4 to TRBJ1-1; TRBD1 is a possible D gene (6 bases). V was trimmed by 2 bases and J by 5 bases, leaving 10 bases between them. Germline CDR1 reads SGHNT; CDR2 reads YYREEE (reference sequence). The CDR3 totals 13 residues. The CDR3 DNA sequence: TGTGCCAGCAGCTTCTCCAGGGGTACTGAAGCTTTCTTT. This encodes CASSFSRGTEAFF.

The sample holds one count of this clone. Here the CDR3 DNA reads TGCGCCAGCAGCCAGGGTTGGGACAGCATTGGTGAAAAACTGTTTTTT. Protein sequence: CASSQGWDSIGEKLFF. The chain links TRBV4-1 to TRBJ1-4; 7 nucleotides match TRBD1. The CDR3 runs to 16 residues. Looked up from germline, CDR1 is MGHRA and CDR2 is YSYEKL. Trimming removed 3 bases from V and 7 bases from J; junction bases left unmatched: 11.

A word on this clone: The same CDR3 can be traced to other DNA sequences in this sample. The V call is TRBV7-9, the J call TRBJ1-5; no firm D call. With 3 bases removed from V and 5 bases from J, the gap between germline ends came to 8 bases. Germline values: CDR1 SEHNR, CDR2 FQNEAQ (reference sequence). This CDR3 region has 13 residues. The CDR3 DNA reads TGTGCCAGCAGCTTGGAGGGTGATCAGCCCCAGCATTTT. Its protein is CASSLEGDQPQHF.

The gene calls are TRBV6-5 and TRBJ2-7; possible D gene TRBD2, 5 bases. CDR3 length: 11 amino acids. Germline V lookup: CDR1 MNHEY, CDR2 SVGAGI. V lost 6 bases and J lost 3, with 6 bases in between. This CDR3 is CASRTNYEQYF. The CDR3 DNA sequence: TGTGCCAGCAGGACTAACTACGAGCAGTACTTC.

The CDR3 is CASSQDRDRGPYEQYF. In nucleotides, the CDR3 is TGCGCCAGCAGCCAAGATAGAGACAGGGGCCCCTACGAGCAGTACTTC. The rearrangement uses TRBV4-3 and TRBJ2-7; 8 positions agree with TRBD1. The junction had 6 bases not matched to a gene; V was cut back by 0 bases and J by 2 bases. The CDR3 extends over 16 amino acids. Germline loops: CDR1 LGHNA, CDR2 YSLEER.

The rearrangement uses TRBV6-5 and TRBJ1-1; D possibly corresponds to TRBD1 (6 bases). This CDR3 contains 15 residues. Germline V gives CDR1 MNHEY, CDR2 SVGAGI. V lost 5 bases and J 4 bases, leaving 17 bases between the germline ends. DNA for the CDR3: TGTGCCAGCAGTGTTCAACAGGGATGGGCCACTGAAGCTTTCTTT. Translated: CASSVQQGWATEAFF.

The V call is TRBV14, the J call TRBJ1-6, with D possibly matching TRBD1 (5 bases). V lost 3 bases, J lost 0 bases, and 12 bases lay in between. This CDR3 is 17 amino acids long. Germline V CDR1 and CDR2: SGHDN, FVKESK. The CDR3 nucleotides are TGTGCCAGCAGCCAGGTGGCAGGGAACTCCTATAATTCACCCCTCCACTTT. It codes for CASSQVAGNSYNSPLHF.

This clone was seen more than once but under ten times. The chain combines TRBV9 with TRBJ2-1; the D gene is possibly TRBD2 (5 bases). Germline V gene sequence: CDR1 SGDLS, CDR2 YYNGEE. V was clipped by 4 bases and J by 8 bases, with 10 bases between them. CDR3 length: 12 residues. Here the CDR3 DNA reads TGTGCCAGCAGCCCGGGGAGTGATGAGCAGTTCTTC. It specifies CASSPGSDEQFF. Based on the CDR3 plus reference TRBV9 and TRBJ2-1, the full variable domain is DSGVTQTPKHLITATGQRVTLRCSPRSGDLSVYWYQQSLDQGLQFLIQYYNGEERAKGNILERFSAQQFPDLHSELNLSSLELGDSALYFCASSPGSDEQFFGPGTRLTVL.

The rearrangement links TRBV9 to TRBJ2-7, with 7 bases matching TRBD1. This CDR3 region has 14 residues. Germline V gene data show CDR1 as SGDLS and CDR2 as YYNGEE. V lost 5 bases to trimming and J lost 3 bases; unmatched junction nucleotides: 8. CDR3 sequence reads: CASSPGTVRYEQYF. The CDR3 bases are TGTGCCAGCAGTCCAGGGACAGTCCGCTACGAGCAGTACTTC.

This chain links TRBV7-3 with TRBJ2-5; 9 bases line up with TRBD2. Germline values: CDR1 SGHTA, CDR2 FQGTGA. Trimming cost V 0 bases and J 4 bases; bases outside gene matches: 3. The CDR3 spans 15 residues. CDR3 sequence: CASSLTGGGGETQYF. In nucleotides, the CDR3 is TGTGCCAGCAGCTTAACTGGCGGGGGGGGAGAGACCCAGTACTTC.